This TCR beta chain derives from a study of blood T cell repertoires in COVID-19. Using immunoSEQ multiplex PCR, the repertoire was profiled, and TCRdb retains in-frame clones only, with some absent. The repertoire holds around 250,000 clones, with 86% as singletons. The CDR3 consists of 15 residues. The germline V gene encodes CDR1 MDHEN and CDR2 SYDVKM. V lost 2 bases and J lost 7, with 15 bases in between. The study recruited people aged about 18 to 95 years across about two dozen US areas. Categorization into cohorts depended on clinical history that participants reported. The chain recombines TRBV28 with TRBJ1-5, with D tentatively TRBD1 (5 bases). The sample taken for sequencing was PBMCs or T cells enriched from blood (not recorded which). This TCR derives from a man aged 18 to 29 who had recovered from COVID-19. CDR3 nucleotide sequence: TGTGCCAGCAGTTTAAGGGGCGGGGGGGAACAGCCCCAGCATTTT. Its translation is CASSLRGGGEQPQHF.